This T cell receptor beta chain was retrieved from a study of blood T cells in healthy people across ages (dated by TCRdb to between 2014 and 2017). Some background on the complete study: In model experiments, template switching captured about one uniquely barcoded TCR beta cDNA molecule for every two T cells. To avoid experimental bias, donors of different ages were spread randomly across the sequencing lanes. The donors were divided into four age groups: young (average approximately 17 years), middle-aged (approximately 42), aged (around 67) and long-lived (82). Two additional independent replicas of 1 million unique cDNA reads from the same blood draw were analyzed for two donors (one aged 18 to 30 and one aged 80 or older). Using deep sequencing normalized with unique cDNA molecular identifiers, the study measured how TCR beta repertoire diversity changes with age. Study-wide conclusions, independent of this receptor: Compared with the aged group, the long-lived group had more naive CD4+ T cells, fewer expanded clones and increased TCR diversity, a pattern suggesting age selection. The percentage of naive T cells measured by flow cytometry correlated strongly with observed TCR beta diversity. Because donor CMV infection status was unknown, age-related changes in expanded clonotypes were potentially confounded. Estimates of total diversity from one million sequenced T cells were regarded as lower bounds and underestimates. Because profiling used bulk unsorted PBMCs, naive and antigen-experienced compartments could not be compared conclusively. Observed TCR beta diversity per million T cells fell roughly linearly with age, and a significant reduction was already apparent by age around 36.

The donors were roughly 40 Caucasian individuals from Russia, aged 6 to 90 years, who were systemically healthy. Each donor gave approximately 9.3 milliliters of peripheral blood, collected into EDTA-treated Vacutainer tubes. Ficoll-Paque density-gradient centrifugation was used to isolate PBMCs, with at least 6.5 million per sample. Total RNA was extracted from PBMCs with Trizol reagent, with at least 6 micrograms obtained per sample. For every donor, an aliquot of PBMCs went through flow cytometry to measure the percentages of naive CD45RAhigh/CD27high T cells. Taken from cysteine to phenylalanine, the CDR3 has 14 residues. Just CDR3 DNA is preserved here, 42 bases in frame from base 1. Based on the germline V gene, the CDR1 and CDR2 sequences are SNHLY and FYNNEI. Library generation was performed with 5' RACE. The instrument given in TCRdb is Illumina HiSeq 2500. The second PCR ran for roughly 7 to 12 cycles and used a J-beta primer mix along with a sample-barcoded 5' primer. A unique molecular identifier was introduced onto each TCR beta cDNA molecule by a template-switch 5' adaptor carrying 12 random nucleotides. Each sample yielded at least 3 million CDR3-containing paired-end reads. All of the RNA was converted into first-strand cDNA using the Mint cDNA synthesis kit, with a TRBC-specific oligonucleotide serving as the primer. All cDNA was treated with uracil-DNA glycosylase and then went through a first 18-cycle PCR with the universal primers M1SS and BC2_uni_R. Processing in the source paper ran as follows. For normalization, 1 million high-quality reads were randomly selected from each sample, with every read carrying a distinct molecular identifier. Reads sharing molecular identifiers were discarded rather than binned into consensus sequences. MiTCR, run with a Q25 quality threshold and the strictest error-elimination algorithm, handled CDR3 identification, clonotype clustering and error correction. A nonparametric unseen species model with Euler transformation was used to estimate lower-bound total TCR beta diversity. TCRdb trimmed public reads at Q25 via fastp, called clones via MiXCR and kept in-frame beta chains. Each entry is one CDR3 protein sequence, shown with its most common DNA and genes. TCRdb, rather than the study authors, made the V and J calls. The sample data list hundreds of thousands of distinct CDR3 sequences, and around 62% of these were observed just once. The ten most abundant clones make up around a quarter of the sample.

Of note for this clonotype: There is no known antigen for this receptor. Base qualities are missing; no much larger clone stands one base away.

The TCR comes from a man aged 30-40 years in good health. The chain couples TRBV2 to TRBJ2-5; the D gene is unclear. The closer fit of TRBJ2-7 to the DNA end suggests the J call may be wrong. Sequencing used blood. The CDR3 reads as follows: CASSGFYGYNEQYF. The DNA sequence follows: TGTGCCAGCAGTGGTTTCTACGGTTATAACGAGCAGTACTTC.